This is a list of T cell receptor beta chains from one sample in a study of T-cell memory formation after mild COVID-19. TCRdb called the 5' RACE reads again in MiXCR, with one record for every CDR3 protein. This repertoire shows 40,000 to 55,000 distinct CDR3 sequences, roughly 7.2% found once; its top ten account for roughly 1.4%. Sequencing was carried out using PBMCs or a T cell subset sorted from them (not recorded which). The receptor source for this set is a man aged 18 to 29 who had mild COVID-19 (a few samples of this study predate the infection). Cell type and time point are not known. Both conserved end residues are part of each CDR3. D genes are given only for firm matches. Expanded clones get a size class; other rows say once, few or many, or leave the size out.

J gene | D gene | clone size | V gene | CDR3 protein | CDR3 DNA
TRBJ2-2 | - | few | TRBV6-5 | CASSWGQNTGELFF | TGTGCCAGCAGTTGGGGCCAGAACACCGGGGAGCTGTTTTTT
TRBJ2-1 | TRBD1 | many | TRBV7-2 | CASSLSTGPQNEQFF | TGTGCCAGCAGCTTGTCGACAGGGCCTCAAAATGAGCAGTTCTTC
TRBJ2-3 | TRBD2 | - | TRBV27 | CASSLEGLAGADTQYF | TGTGCCAGCAGCCTTGAGGGACTAGCGGGGGCAGATACGCAGTATTTT
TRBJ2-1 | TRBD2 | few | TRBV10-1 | CASRLGTKFF | TGCGCCAGCAGGCTCGGGACTAAGTTCTTC
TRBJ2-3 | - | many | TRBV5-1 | CASSLSEGEDTQYF | TGCGCCAGCAGCCTCAGCGAGGGGGAAGATACGCAGTATTTT
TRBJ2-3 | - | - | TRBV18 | CASSPNPPTGTDTQYF | TGTGCCAGCTCACCTAATCCCCCAACAGGCACAGATACGCAGTATTTT
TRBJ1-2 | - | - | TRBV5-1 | CASSFQGNYGYTF | TGCGCCAGCAGCTTCCAGGGGAACTATGGCTACACCTTC
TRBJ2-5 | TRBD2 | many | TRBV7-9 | CASRGGARETQYF | TGTGCCAGCCGGGGGGGGGCTCGGGAGACCCAGTACTTC
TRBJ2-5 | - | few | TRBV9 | CASSVWEGGSQETQYF | TGTGCCAGCAGCGTATGGGAGGGGGGTTCCCAAGAGACCCAGTACTTC
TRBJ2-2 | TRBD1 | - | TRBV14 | CASSRPGQSIGELFF | TGTGCCAGCAGCCGCCCGGGACAGAGTATCGGGGAGCTGTTTTTT
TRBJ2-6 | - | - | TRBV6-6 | CASSSRGYTGANVLTF | TGTGCCAGCAGCTCCCGGGGGTATACAGGGGCCAACGTCCTGACTTTC
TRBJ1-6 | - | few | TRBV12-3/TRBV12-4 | CASSHGHVSYNSPLHF | TGTGCCAGCAGTCACGGACACGTCTCCTATAATTCACCCCTCCACTTT
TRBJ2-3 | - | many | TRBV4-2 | CASSQGEGADTQYF | TGTGCCAGCAGCCAGGGCGAGGGGGCAGATACGCAGTATTTT
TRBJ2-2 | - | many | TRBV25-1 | CASRGDTGELFF | TGTGCCAGCAGGGGGGACACCGGGGAGCTGTTTTTT
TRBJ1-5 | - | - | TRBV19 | CASSIPTTGTGQPQHF | TGTGCCAGTAGTATCCCCACTACAGGTACGGGGCAGCCCCAGCATTTT
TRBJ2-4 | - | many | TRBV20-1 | CSARGVRSLAKNIQYF | TGCAGTGCCCGAGGGGTTAGGAGCCTAGCCAAAAACATTCAGTACTTC
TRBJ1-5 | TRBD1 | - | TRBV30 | CAWSRQGPQPQHF | TGTGCCTGGAGTCGACAGGGGCCCCAGCCCCAGCATTTT
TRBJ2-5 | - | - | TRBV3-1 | CASRLQQETQYF | TGTGCCAGCAGGCTCCAACAAGAGACCCAGTACTTC
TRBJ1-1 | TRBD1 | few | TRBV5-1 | CASSSNTGDTEAFF | TGCGCCAGCAGCTCGAATACAGGGGACACTGAAGCTTTCTTT
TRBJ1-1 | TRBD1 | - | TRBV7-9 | CASSVTGGGTEAFF | TGTGCCAGCAGCGTGACAGGGGGCGGAACTGAAGCTTTCTTT
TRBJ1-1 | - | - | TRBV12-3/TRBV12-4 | CASSMSGTVEAFF | TGTGCCAGCAGTATGAGTGGGACCGTTGAAGCTTTCTTT
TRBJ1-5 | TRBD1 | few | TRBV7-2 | CASSLGQSNQPQHF | TGTGCCAGCAGCTTGGGACAGTCCAATCAGCCCCAGCATTTT
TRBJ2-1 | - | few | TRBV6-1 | CASSEAEASSYNEQFF | TGTGCCAGCAGTGAAGCGGAGGCTAGCTCCTACAATGAGCAGTTCTTC
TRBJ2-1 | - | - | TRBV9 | CASSVDYNEQFF | TGTGCCAGCAGCGTAGATTACAATGAGCAGTTCTTC
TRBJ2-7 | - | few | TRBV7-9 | CASSFSGYEQYF | TGTGCCAGCAGCTTCTCTGGATACGAGCAGTACTTC
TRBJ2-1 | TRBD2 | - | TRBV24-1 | CATSLAGGNNEQFF | TGTGCCACCTCTCTAGCGGGGGGGAACAATGAGCAGTTCTTC
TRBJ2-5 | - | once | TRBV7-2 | CASSLVGQTQYF | TGTGCCAGCAGCTTAGTCGGACAGACCCAGTACTTC
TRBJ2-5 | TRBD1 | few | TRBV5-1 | CASSPGQGVSETQYF | TGCGCCAGCAGTCCCGGACAGGGGGTTTCTGAGACCCAGTACTTC
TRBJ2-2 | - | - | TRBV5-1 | CASSFRATGELFF | TGCGCCAGCAGCTTCAGGGCCACCGGGGAGCTGTTTTTT
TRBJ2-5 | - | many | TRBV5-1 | CASSVYREETQYF | TGCGCCAGCAGCGTATACAGGGAAGAGACCCAGTACTTC
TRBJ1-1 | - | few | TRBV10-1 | CASSVAENTEAFF | TGCGCCAGCAGTGTGGCAGAGAACACTGAAGCTTTCTTT
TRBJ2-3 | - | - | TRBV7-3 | CASSLSQTDTQYF | TGTGCCAGCAGCTTATCCCAGACAGATACGCAGTATTTT
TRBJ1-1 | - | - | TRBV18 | CASSPRRGGDTEAFF | TGTGCCAGCTCACCACGCAGGGGAGGTGACACTGAAGCTTTCTTT
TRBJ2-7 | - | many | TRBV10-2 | CASSEGRASYEQYF | TGCGCCAGCAGTGAGGGCAGGGCCTCCTACGAGCAGTACTTC
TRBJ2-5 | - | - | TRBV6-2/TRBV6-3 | CASSSGPPNGATQYF | TGTGCCAGCAGTTCGGGACCGCCGAATGGTGCGACCCAGTACTTC
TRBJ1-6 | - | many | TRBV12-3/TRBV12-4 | CASSGAPHSPLHF | TGTGCCAGCAGCGGGGCCCCTCATTCACCCCTCCACTTT
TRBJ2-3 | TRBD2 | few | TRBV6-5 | CASSYSRGDTQYF | TGTGCCAGCAGTTACTCGCGGGGGGATACGCAGTATTTT
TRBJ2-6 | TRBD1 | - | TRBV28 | CASSGTVSGANVLTF | TGTGCCAGCAGTGGGACAGTCTCTGGGGCCAACGTCCTGACTTTC
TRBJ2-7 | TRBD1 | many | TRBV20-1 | CSAPTGGLYEQYF | TGCAGTGCCCCGACAGGGGGCCTCTACGAGCAGTACTTC
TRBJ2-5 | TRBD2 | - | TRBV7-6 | CASSQGLAGIQETQYF | TGTGCCAGCAGCCAAGGACTAGCGGGGATCCAAGAGACCCAGTACTTC
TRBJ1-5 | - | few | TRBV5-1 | CASSLDSGFDQPQHF | TGCGCCAGCAGCTTGGATTCCGGGTTCGATCAGCCCCAGCATTTT
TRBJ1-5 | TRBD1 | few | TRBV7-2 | CASSDRDQPQHF | TGTGCCAGCAGTGACAGGGATCAGCCCCAGCATTTT
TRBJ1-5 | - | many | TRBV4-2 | CASSPGGLGKPQHF | TGTGCCAGCAGCCCCGGGGGTTTAGGTAAGCCCCAGCATTTT
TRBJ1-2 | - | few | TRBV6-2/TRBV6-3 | CASGYPEDDGYTF | TGTGCCAGCGGATACCCAGAGGATGATGGCTACACCTTC
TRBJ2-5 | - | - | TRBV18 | CASSPGATQETQYF | TGTGCCAGCTCACCGGGTGCCACCCAAGAGACCCAGTACTTC
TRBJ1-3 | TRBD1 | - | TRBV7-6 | CASSLTTGYGAADTIYF | TGTGCCAGCAGCTTGACGACAGGGTATGGTGCTGCGGACACCATATATTTT